The rows below give T cell receptor beta chains drawn from one sample of a study of T cells in Graves' hyperthyroidism and ophthalmopathy. TCRdb re-called the multiplex PCR reads through MiXCR, storing one row per CDR3 protein. The table has 500,000 to 800,000 distinct CDR3 sequences, 13% to 15% seen once. Sequencing used blood. The source is a woman aged 45-65 years with Graves' ophthalmopathy. The CDR3 runs from the conserved cysteine through the conserved F or W. D genes are given only for firm matches. The size entry is marked missing in some rows and otherwise reads once, few, many or a size class.

clone size	J gene	V gene	D gene	CDR3 protein	CDR3 DNA
many	TRBJ1-5	TRBV27	-	CASSSSRKNQPQHF	TGTGCCAGCAGTTCATCACGGAAAAATCAGCCCCAGCATTTT
many	TRBJ2-3	TRBV7-8	TRBD2	CASSLKRELAGLDTQYF	TGTGCCAGCAGCTTAAAGAGGGAACTAGCGGGATTAGATACGCAGTATTTT
-	TRBJ1-5	TRBV6-1	TRBD1	CASTVTGGARQPQHF	TGTGCCAGCACAGTGACAGGGGGCGCGAGGCAGCCCCAGCATTTT
many	TRBJ1-5	TRBV7-2	-	CASSPLGFNQPQHF	TGTGCCAGCAGCCCTCTGGGATTCAATCAGCCCCAGCATTTT
-	TRBJ2-7	TRBV19	TRBD2	CASSIEGRALYEQYF	TGTGCCAGTAGTATTGAAGGGAGGGCCCTCTACGAGCAGTACTTC
many	TRBJ1-2	TRBV30	TRBD1	CAWSKTQGMDGYTF	TGTGCCTGGAGTAAAACACAGGGGATGGATGGCTACACCTTC
many	TRBJ1-2	TRBV7-9	TRBD1	CASSLEGAHGYTF	TGTGCCAGCAGCTTAGAGGGGGCGCATGGCTACACCTTC
-	TRBJ1-2	TRBV18	-	CASSPQQGVYGYTF	TGTGCCAGCTCGCCTCAACAGGGCGTCTATGGCTACACCTTC
many	TRBJ2-7	TRBV20-1	TRBD1	CSARPLDRNSYEQYF	TGCAGTGCTAGACCCTTGGACAGGAATTCCTACGAGCAGTACTTC
many	TRBJ2-7	TRBV15	TRBD1	CATSRDRIGTGLSYEQYF	TGTGCCACCAGCAGAGATCGCATAGGGACAGGCCTCTCCTACGAGCAGTACTTC
few	TRBJ2-1	TRBV9	-	CASSSFGGEQFF	TGTGCCAGCAGCTCCTTCGGAGGTGAGCAGTTCTTC
-	TRBJ2-5	TRBV6-1	TRBD1	CASSEGGQNQETQYF	TGTGCCAGCAGTGAAGGGGGACAGAACCAAGAGACCCAGTACTTC
-	TRBJ2-7	TRBV28	-	CASRENDGYEQYF	TGTGCCAGCAGAGAGAATGACGGCTACGAGCAGTACTTC
once	TRBJ1-1	TRBV7-2	TRBD1	CASSFLGTASTEAFF	TGTGCCAGCAGCTTCTTAGGGACAGCCTCCACTGAAGCTTTCTTT
once	TRBJ1-1	TRBV12-3/TRBV12-4	-	CASSPPGNTEASF	TGTGCCAGCAGCCCCCCGGGGAACACTGAAGCTTCCTTT
-	TRBJ1-3	TRBV7-9	-	CASGVGSAGNTIYF	TGTGCCAGCGGCGTCGGGTCTGCGGGAAACACCATATATTTT
many	TRBJ2-7	TRBV5-8	-	CASSQGTVSYEQYF	TGTGCCAGCAGCCAGGGGACGGTATCCTACGAGCAGTACTTC
many	TRBJ2-4	TRBV7-2	TRBD1	CASSGDRGNIQYF	TGTGCCAGCAGCGGGGACAGGGGAAACATTCAGTACTTC
-	TRBJ1-4	TRBV19	-	CASSIGYEKLFF	TGTGCCAGTAGTATCGGCTATGAAAAACTGTTTTTT
-	TRBJ1-2	TRBV3-1	TRBD1	CASSREDRAGYTF	TGTGCCAGCAGCCGAGAGGACAGGGCTGGCTACACCTTC
-	TRBJ1-2	TRBV9	-	CASSFNPSNYGYTF	TGTGCCAGCAGCTTTAACCCTTCTAACTATGGCTACACCTTC
many	TRBJ1-1	TRBV6-2/TRBV6-3	-	CASSYDGPEAFF	TGTGCCAGCAGTTACGACGGACCTGAAGCTTTCTTT
many	TRBJ2-7	TRBV28	TRBD1	CASSSGQSAEQYF	TGTGCCAGCAGCTCGGGACAGTCAGCCGAGCAGTACTTC
-	TRBJ1-1	TRBV12-3/TRBV12-4	-	CASSFGRGGGAFF	TGTGCCAGCAGTTTCGGGCGGGGGGGCGGAGCTTTCTTT
many	TRBJ1-6	TRBV30	TRBD1	CAWSVQGMVSPLHF	TGTGCCTGGAGTGTACAGGGGATGGTTTCACCCCTCCACTTT
-	TRBJ1-1	TRBV4-3	-	CASSQVGAPPRDTEAFF	TGCGCCAGCAGCCAAGTGGGGGCCCCTCCGAGGGATACTGAAGCTTTCTTT
many	TRBJ2-7	TRBV12-5	TRBD2	CASGLAVNYEQYF	TGTGCTAGTGGACTAGCGGTAAACTACGAGCAGTACTTC
many	TRBJ2-3	TRBV7-3	-	CASSSQRWRDGYTQYF	TGTGCCAGCAGCTCCCAACGGTGGCGGGATGGATATACGCAGTATTTT
many	TRBJ2-1	TRBV14	TRBD1	CASSHRDRGFEQFF	TGTGCCAGCAGCCATAGGGACAGGGGATTTGAGCAGTTCTTC
-	TRBJ2-1	TRBV5-1	-	CASSPAVAHLEQFF	TGCGCCAGCAGCCCGGCGGTAGCTCACCTTGAGCAGTTCTTC
many	TRBJ2-3	TRBV6-2/TRBV6-3	-	CASSSERLSQDTQYF	TGTGCCAGCAGTTCCGAGCGCCTCTCACAAGATACGCAGTATTTT
many	TRBJ2-7	TRBV7-9	-	CASSPAGDEQYF	TGTGCCAGCAGCCCTGCCGGGGACGAGCAGTACTTC